This is a list of T cell receptor beta chains from one sample in a study of blood T cells in healthy people across ages. MiXCR was run by TCRdb on the 5' RACE reads, yielding one entry per CDR3 protein. The sample includes approximately 900,000 distinct CDR3 sequences, about 48% of them seen just once. The sequenced sample was blood. The receptors stem from a man under 40 in good health. The CDR3 runs from the conserved cysteine through the conserved F or W. The order of the fields is clone size, V gene, D gene, J gene, CDR3 DNA, CDR3 protein. The D gene is left open where the match is weak. Size is omitted from some rows. Given values are once, few, many or a class for expanded clones.

>-|TRBV7-2|TRBD2|TRBJ2-2
TGTGCCAGCAGCTCCCAGGCAGTTAGCGGGGCCACCGGGGAGCTGTTTTTT
CASSSQAVSGATGELFF
>-|TRBV11-2|-|TRBJ2-7
TGTGCCAGCAGCTTAGATATCCGGGTCGATATCTACGAGCAGTACTTC
CASSLDIRVDIYEQYF
>few|TRBV12-3/TRBV12-4|-|TRBJ2-3
TGTGCCAGCAGTGTGGAGGGCCCAGATACGCAGTATTTT
CASSVEGPDTQYF
>once|TRBV28|-|TRBJ1-2
TGTGCCACCCGGCAGCCAGCTAACTATGGCTACACCTTC
CATRQPANYGYTF
>few|TRBV6-2/TRBV6-3|TRBD1|TRBJ1-2
TGTGCCAGCAGGACAGGGAAAGGAGCTAACTATGGCTACACCTTC
CASRTGKGANYGYTF
>-|TRBV11-1|-|TRBJ2-6
TGTGCCAGCACCAAACCCGGGGCTGGGGCCAACGTCCTGACTTTC
CASTKPGAGANVLTF
>-|TRBV6-5|-|TRBJ2-7
TGTGCCAGCAGTCTATCCGGGACCTCCCCCTACGAGCAGTACTTC
CASSLSGTSPYEQYF
>-|TRBV14|-|TRBJ2-7
TGTGCCAGCAACCCATCTCGACAGTACTTC
CASNPSRQYF
>once|TRBV6-1|-|TRBJ1-5
TGTGCCAGCCATCCCGACAGAACTAGCAATCAGCCCCAGCATTTT
CASHPDRTSNQPQHF
>-|TRBV9|-|TRBJ2-1
TGTGCCAGCAGCGTAGGGTTTGGCTCCTACAATGAGCAGTTCTTC
CASSVGFGSYNEQFF
>few|TRBV7-9|TRBD2|TRBJ2-3
TGTGCCAGCAGCACCGCTAGCGGGGGGGCCGATACGCAGTATTTT
CASSTASGGADTQYF
>-|TRBV20-1|-|TRBJ2-7
TGCAGTGCTAGAGATGGCAGTTACTACGAGCAGTACTTC
CSARDGSYYEQYF
>-|TRBV20-1|TRBD2|TRBJ2-3
TGCAGTGCTAGGCCCCTTGCGGGGGGACATGATACGCAGTATTTT
CSARPLAGGHDTQYF
>-|TRBV11-3|TRBD1|TRBJ1-2
TGTGCCAGCAGCGCCCGACAGGGCGGCTATGGCTACACTTTC
CASSARQGGYGYTF
>few|TRBV5-5|-|TRBJ2-5
TGTGCCAGCAGCACACAAGGGCAAGAGACCCAGTACTTC
CASSTQGQETQYF
>few|TRBV5-1|-|TRBJ1-1
TGCGCCAGCAGCGTTACCTCCGGGACGGGGAACACTGAAGCTTTCTTT
CASSVTSGTGNTEAFF
>-|TRBV20-1|-|TRBJ2-3
TGCAGTGCCGAGCCCTCACGTGGGGAGAGATACGCGTATTTT
CSAEPSRGERYAYF
>-|TRBV6-5|TRBD1|TRBJ2-1
TGTGCCAGCCGACCTCGCTCCGGGACAGGGCACAATGAGCAGTTCTTC
CASRPRSGTGHNEQFF
>-|TRBV27|-|TRBJ2-7
TGTGCCAGCAGTTGCCCGGGTTTCGACGAGCAGTACTTC
CASSCPGFDEQYF
>-|TRBV7-9|TRBD1|TRBJ2-5
TGTGCCAGCAGCACGGACAGGGTTGACGAGACCCAGTACTTC
CASSTDRVDETQYF
>-|TRBV6-5|-|TRBJ1-5
TGTGCCAACAGTTGGGCGGCCAGCAATCAGCCCCAGCATTTT
CANSWAASNQPQHF
>few|TRBV27|TRBD1|TRBJ1-1
TGTGCCAGCACCGCTTTTGGACAGGGGGCATCGAACACTGAAGCTTTCTTT
CASTAFGQGASNTEAFF
>few|TRBV5-1|-|TRBJ2-7
TGCGCCAGCAGCTCTGGACTGGACGAGCAGTACTTC
CASSSGLDEQYF
>many|TRBV10-3|TRBD2|TRBJ2-3
TGTGCCGTCGGACTAGCGGGGGGAAATACGCAGTATTTT
CAVGLAGGNTQYF
>few|TRBV20-1|-|TRBJ1-1
TGCAGTGCTAGAGATTTGGAGACAGGTTTGGCCACTGAAGCTTTCTTT
CSARDLETGLATEAFF
>few|TRBV7-2|TRBD2|TRBJ2-1
TGTGCCAGCAGCGACGCCCGTAGAACTCGTGCGGGGGTGGATGAGCAGTTCTTC
CASSDARRTRAGVDEQFF
>-|TRBV4-1|-|TRBJ2-3
TGCGCCAGCAGCCAAGACGGGGGAGGATTCACAGATACGCGGTATTTT
CASSQDGGGFTDTRYF
>few|TRBV4-3|TRBD1|TRBJ2-7
TGCGCCAGCAGCCAAGATGTGACAGGGGCCTCCTACGAGCAGTACTTC
CASSQDVTGASYEQYF
>-|TRBV20-1|TRBD1|TRBJ1-4
TGCAGTGCTAGAAAGGGGGCGACTAATGAAAAACTGTTTTTT
CSARKGATNEKLFF
>few|TRBV27|-|TRBJ2-4
TGTGCCAGCAGCCCCCGGGACCCATTAGAGCAGTACTTC
CASSPRDPLEQYF
>-|TRBV7-2|-|TRBJ1-5
TGTGCCAGCAGCTTAGCGGGGAGGGGTCCGCAGCCCCAGCATTTT
CASSLAGRGPQPQHF
>few|TRBV29-1|TRBD1|TRBJ2-7
TGCAGCGTTGTGCCGGGGAAAGAGACAGGGATCTACGAGCAGTACTTC
CSVVPGKETGIYEQYF
>-|TRBV20-1|TRBD2|TRBJ2-7
TGCAGTGCTGGACCGGGACTAGCAATTTACGAGCAGTACTTC
CSAGPGLAIYEQYF
>-|TRBV4-3|-|TRBJ1-4
TGCGCCAGCAGCCAAGAGGGCAGGGTTAGCGAAAAACTGTTTTTT
CASSQEGRVSEKLFF
>-|TRBV6-1|TRBD1|TRBJ1-2
TGTGCCAGCGGGGACAGACTGGAGGGGTATGGCTACACCTTC
CASGDRLEGYGYTF
>few|TRBV6-1|TRBD2|TRBJ2-7
TGTGCCAGCAGTGAAGTTGCTAGCGGGGGGGTCCCCTACGAGCAGTACTTC
CASSEVASGGVPYEQYF
>-|TRBV29-1|-|TRBJ2-1
TGCAGCGCGGGGGATAGCTCCTACGATGAGCAGTTCTTC
CSAGDSSYDEQFF
>-|TRBV28|-|TRBJ2-6
TGTGCCAGCAGGAGACAGGTCTCAGGGGCCAACGTCCTGACTTTC
CASRRQVSGANVLTF
>few|TRBV5-1|TRBD2|TRBJ2-5
TGCGCCAGCAGCTTGGCCTCGGGAGGAGTCCAAGAGACCCAGTACTTC
CASSLASGGVQETQYF
>-|TRBV10-3|-|TRBJ1-1
TGTGCCATCACCACGGACAGAGGTGTTGAAGCTGAAGCTTTCTTT
CAITTDRGVEAEAFF
>few|TRBV28|TRBD1|TRBJ2-7
TGTGCCAGCAGCCGGGACAGGGGAAGGGGGATTACCTACGAGCAGTACTTC
CASSRDRGRGITYEQYF
>-|TRBV5-1|TRBD1|TRBJ2-7
TGCGCCAGCAGTCGGGACAGGGACTCTTCCTACGAGCAGTACTTC
CASSRDRDSSYEQYF